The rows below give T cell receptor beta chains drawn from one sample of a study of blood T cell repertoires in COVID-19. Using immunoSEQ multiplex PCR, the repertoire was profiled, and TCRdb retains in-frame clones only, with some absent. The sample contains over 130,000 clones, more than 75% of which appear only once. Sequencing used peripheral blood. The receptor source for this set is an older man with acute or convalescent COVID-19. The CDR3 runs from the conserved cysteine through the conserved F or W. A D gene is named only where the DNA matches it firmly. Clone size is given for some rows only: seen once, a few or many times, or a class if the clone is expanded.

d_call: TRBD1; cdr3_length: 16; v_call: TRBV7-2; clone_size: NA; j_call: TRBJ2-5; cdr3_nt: TGTGCCAGCAGCTCCCCCCGTAGAGGGGGCGTAGAGACCCAGTACTTC; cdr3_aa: CASSSPRRGGVETQYF
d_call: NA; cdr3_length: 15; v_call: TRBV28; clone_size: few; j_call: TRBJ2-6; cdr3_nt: TGTGCCAGCCGCACCAGGGGAACTGGGGCCAACGTCCTGACTTTC; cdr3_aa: CASRTRGTGANVLTF
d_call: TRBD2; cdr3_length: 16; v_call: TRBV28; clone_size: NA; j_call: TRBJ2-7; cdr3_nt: TGTGCCAGCAGTTCCCCCGGGACTAGCGGATTCTACGAGCAGTACTTC; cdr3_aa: CASSSPGTSGFYEQYF
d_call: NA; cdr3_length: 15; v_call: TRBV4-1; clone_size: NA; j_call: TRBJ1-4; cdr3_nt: TGCGCCAGCAGCCAAGATGGCAGATCACAAGAAAAACTGTTTTTT; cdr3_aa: CASSQDGRSQEKLFF
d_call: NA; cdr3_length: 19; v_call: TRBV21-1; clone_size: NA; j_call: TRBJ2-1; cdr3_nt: TGTGCCAGCAGCCCGGGGGCGGGAGGGTCCCAGAGCTCCTACAATGAGCAGTTCTTC; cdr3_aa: CASSPGAGGSQSSYNEQFF
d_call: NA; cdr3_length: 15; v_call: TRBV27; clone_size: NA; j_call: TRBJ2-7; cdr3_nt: TGTGCCAGTCCTAGGGGGGGGGCTAGCTCCTACGAGCAGTACTTC; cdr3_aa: CASPRGGASSYEQYF
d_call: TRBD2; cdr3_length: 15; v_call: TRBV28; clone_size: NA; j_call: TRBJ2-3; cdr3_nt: TGTGCCAGCACTCACAGTAGCGGGGTCACAGATACGCAGTATTTT; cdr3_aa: CASTHSSGVTDTQYF
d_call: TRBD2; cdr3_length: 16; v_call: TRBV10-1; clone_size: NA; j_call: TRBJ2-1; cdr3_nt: TGCGCCAGCATGAGGAGGGTGGCTAGCGGGGGGGAGGGGCAGTTCTTC; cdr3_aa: CASMRRVASGGEGQFF
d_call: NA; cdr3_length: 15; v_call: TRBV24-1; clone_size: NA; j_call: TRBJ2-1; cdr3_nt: TGTGCCACCAGTTCTCGGGGAACTAGGTACAATGAGCAGTTCTTC; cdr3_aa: CATSSRGTRYNEQFF
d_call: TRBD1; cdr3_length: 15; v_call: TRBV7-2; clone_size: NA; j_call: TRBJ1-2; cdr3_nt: TGTGCCAGCAGCCCAAACCAGGGGGGCAGAAACGGCTACACCTTC; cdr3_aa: CASSPNQGGRNGYTF
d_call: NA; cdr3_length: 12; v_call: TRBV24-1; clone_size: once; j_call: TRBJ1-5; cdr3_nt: TGTGCCACCAGTGACCAGGATCAGCCCCAGCATTTT; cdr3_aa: CATSDQDQPQHF
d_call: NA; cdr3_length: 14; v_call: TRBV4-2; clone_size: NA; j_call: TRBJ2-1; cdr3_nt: TGTGCCAGCAGCCAAGGGCCTCCCAGCGATGAGCAGTTCTTC; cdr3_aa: CASSQGPPSDEQFF
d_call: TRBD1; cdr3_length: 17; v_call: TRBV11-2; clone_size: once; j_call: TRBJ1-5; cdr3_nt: TGTGCCAGCAGCTGGGGGACAGGGGGCGAGGGGAATCAGCCCCAGCATTTT; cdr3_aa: CASSWGTGGEGNQPQHF
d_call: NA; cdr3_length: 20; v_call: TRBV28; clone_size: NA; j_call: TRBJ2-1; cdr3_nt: TGTGCCAGCCGAGATCTTTCGGGGACTACCAGGGGAGTCGCTCACAATGAGCAGTTCTTC; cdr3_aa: CASRDLSGTTRGVAHNEQFF
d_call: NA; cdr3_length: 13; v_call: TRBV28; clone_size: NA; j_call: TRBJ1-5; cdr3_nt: TGTGCCAGCAGTTTCCCCCAGGATCAGCCCCAGCATTTT; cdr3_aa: CASSFPQDQPQHF
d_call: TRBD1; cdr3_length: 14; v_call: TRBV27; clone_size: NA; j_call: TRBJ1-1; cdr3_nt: TGTGCCAGCAGTACCCAAGGGGGACAGGGTAAAGCTTTCTTT; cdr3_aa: CASSTQGGQGKAFF
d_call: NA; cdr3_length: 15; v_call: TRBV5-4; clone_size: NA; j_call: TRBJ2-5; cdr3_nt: TGTGCCAGCAGCCTCCAGACACAGGCACAAGAGACCCAGTACTTC; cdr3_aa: CASSLQTQAQETQYF
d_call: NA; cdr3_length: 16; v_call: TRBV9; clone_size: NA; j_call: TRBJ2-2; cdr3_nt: TGTGCCAGCAGCGCCCAAGACGTGGGACTGACCGGGGAGCTGTTTTTT; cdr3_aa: CASSAQDVGLTGELFF
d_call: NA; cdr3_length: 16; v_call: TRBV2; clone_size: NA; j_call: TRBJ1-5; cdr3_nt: TGTGCCAGCAGTGAACCTGGGGGCAATAGCAATCAGCCCCAGCATTTT; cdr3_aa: CASSEPGGNSNQPQHF
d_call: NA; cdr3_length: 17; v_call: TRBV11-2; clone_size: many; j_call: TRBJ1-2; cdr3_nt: TGTGCCAGCAGCTCGCCGGGGGGCGGAGGGGCTAACTATGGCTACACCTTC; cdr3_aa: CASSSPGGGGANYGYTF
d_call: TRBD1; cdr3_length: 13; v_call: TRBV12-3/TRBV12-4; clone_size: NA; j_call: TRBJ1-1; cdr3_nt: TGTGCCAGCAGACCGGGACAGGAGATTAAAGCTTTCTTT; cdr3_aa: CASRPGQEIKAFF
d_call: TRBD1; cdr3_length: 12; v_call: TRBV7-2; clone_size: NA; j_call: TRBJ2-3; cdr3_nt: TGTGCCAGCAGCCCACAGGGGAATACGCAGTATTTT; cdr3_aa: CASSPQGNTQYF
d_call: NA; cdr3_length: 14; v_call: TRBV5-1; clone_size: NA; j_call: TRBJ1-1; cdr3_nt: TGCGCCAGCAGCGTCAGGGGTGGGAGCACTGAAGCTTTCTTT; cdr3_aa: CASSVRGGSTEAFF
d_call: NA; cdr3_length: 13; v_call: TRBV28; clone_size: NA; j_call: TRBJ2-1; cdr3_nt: TGTGCCAGCAGTTTAAACAACATCAATGAGCAGTTCTTC; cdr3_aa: CASSLNNINEQFF
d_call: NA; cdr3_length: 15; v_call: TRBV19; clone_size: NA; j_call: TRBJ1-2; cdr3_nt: TGTGCCAGTAGTATGGCGGAGCCGGAGTATGTTGGCTACACCTTC; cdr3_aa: CASSMAEPEYVGYTF
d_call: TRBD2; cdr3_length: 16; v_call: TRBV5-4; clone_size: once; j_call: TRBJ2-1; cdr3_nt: TGTGCCAGCAGCTTGATTCTAGCGGGTTCAGCCAATGAGCAGTTCTTC; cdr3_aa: CASSLILAGSANEQFF
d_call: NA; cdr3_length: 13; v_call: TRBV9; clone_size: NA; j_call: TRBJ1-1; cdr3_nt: TGTGCCAGCAGCTCGCAGGGAAGCACTGAAGCTTTCTTT; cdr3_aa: CASSSQGSTEAFF
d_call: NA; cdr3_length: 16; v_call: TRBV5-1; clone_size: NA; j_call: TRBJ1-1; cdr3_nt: TGCGCCAGCAGCCCAACCCCGGGGGGTTTGGGCACTGAAGCTTTCTTT; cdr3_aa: CASSPTPGGLGTEAFF
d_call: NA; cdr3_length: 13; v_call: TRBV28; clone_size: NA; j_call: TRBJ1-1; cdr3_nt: TGTGCCAGCAGTTTGCAGGTGAACACTGAAGCTTTCTTT; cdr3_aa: CASSLQVNTEAFF
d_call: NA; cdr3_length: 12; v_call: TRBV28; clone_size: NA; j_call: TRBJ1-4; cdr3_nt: TGTGCCAGCACCGGAGGAGCAGAAAAACTGTTTTTT; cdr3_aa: CASTGGAEKLFF
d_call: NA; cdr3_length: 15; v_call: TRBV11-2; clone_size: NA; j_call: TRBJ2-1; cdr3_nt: TGTGCCAGCAGCCAGGGTAGGGGGACCTACAATGAGCAGTTCTTC; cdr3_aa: CASSQGRGTYNEQFF
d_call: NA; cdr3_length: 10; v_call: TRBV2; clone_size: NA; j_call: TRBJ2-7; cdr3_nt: TGTGCCAGCAAGGGGGACGAGCAGTACTTC; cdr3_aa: CASKGDEQYF
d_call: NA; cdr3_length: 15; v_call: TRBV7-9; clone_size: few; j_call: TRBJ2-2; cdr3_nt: TGTGCCCCGGCCTCGGGCAGGGGTAGATCCGGGGAGCTGTTTTTT; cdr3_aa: CAPASGRGRSGELFF
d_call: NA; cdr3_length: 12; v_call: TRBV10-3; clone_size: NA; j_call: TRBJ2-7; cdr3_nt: TGTGCCACAACGGGGGACTCCGGGGAGCAGTACTTC; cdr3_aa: CATTGDSGEQYF
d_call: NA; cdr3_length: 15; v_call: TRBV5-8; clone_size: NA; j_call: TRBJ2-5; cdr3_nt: TGTGCCAGCAGCGGAAGCTCGACAGGCCAAGAGACCCAGTACTTC; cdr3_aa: CASSGSSTGQETQYF
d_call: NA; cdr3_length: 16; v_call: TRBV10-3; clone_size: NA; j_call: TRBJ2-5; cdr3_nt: TGTGCCATCAGTGAGTGGGCGGACCTGGGGGGAGAGACCCAGTACTTC; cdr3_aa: CAISEWADLGGETQYF
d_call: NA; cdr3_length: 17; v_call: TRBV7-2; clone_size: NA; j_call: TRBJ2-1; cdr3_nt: TGTGCCAGCAGCCTCCCTGGTTTAGGGAGCTCCTACAATGAGCAGTTCTTC; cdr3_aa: CASSLPGLGSSYNEQFF
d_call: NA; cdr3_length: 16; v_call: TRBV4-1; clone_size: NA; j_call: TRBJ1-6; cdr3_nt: TGCGCCAGCAGCCAAGCAAACCCAGACAGCGCCCAACCCCTCCACTTT; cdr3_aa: CASSQANPDSAQPLHF
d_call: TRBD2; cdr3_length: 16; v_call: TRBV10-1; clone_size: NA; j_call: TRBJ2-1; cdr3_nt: TGCGCCAGCAGTGAGTATCTAGCGGGAGGCTACAATGAGCAGTTCTTC; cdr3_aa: CASSEYLAGGYNEQFF
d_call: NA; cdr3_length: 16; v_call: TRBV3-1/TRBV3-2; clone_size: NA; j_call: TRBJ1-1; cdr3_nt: TGTGCCAGCAGCCCCCGACAGCTACAAATGAACACTGAAGCTTTCTTT; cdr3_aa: CASSPRQLQMNTEAFF
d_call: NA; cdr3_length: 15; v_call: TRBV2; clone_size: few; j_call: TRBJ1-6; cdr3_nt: TGTGCCAGCAGAGCCCGGGGGGATAATAATTCACCCCTCCACTTT; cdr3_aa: CASRARGDNNSPLHF
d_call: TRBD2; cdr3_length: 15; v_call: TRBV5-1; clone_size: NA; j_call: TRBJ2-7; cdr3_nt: TGCGCCAGCAGCATTAGCGGGGGGAACTCCTACGAGCAGTACTTC; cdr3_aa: CASSISGGNSYEQYF
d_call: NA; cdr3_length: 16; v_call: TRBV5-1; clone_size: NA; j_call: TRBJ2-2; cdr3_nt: TGCGCCAGCAGCTTGGATTCGGGGGGCAGGACCGGGGAGCTGTTTTTT; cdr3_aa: CASSLDSGGRTGELFF
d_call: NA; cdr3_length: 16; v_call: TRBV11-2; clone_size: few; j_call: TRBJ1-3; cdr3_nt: TGTGCCAGCAGCTACCTTTCGGAGCCCTCTGGAAACACCATATATTTT; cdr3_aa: CASSYLSEPSGNTIYF
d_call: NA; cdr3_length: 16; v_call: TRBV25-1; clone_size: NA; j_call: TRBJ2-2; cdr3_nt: TGTGCCAGCAGTGAATGGAGCAGGGAGGACACCGGGGAGCTGTTTTTT; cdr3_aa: CASSEWSREDTGELFF
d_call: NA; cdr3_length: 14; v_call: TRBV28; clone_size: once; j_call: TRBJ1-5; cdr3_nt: TGTGCCAGCAGAGACACAGGGAGCCCTAGGCCCCAGCATTTT; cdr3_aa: CASRDTGSPRPQHF
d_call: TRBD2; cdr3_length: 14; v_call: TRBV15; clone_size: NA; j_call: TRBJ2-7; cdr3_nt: TGTGCCACCAGCTTTGGACTAGCGGGCTACGAGCAGTACTTC; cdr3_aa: CATSFGLAGYEQYF
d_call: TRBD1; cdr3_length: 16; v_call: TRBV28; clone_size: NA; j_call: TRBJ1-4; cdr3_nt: TGTGCCAGCAGAACGAGTGGAGGGGGCGGTAATGAAAAACTGTTTTTT; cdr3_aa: CASRTSGGGGNEKLFF
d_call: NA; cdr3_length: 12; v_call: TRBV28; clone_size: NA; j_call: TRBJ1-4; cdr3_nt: TGTGCCAGCACTACCGAATCCCGAAAACTGTTTTTT; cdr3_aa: CASTTESRKLFF